The present TCR beta chain was sequenced within a study of blood T cell repertoires in COVID-19. The germline gives CDR1 MDHEN, CDR2 SYDVKM. The CDR3 is made up of 13 amino acids. V dropped 5 bases and J dropped 12; count of bases not matched to a gene: 8. Study members were between about 18 and 89 years old and lived in 24 US regions. This clone was picked up one time. The method was immunoSEQ multiplex PCR; TCRdb's version includes in-frame clones alone and lacks a portion of them. The sample includes roughly 250,000 clones, around four fifths of them seen just once. The chain has TRBV28 and TRBJ1-1, with 11 bases fitting TRBD1. Input material: PBMCs or T cells enriched from blood (not recorded which). This TCR derives from a woman aged 40-49 years who had been exposed to COVID-19. DNA of the CDR3: TGTGCCAGCAGTCCTCCGGGACAGGGGGTTTCTTTCTTT. Translated: CASSPPGQGVSFF.